This T cell receptor (beta chain) derives from a study of T cell changes during pregnancy in multiple sclerosis. V was pared by 7 bases and J by 2 bases, with 17 bases between. This CDR3 is built from 15 residues. Germline V gene sequence: CDR1 SGHDT, CDR2 YYEEEE. The protocol was immunoSEQ multiplex PCR, while the TCRdb copy is restricted to in-frame clones and leaves out a portion. The sample has 60,000 to 65,000 clones; 90% are singletons. The source is a female donor in good health, enrolled as a control in a pregnancy study. The sequencing here drew on peripheral blood, taken in the second trimester of pregnancy. This chain connects TRBV5-6 to TRBJ2-3; possibly TRBD1 for D (7 bases). The CDR3 is CASGSTGRITDTQYF. In nucleotides, the CDR3 is TGTGCCAGCGGTTCGACAGGGAGGATCACAGATACGCAGTATTTT.